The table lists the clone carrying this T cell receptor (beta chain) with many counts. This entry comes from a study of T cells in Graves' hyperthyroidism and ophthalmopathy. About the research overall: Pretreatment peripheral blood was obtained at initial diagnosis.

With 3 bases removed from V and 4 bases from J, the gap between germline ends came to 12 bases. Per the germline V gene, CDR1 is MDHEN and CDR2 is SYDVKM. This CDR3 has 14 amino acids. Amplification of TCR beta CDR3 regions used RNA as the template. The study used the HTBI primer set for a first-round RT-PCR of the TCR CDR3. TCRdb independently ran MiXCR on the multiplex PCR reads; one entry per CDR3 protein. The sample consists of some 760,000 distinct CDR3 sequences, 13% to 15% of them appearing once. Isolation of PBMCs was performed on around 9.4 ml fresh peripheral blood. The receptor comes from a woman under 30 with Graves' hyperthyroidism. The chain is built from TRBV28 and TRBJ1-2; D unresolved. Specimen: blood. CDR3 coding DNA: TGTGCCAGCAGTTTCCTACAGACGATCTATGGCTACACCTTC. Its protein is CASSFLQTIYGYTF.